These T cell receptor beta chains were read from a single sample in a study of cytomegalovirus exposure and HLA in healthy donors. Measured with immunoSEQ multiplex PCR; TCRdb has only the in-frame clones, and not every one. The table includes 90,000 to 120,000 clones, less than 85% detected once. Sequenced material: PBMCs. The receptors here all came from a woman aged 40 to 49 in good health and CMV-seropositive. CDR3s include the opening cysteine and the closing phenylalanine or tryptophan. A D gene is named only where the DNA matches it firmly. Expanded clones get a size class; other rows say once, few or many, or leave the size out.

abundance: .; d_gene: TRBD2; j_gene: TRBJ2-3; len: 14; v_gene: TRBV25-1; CDR3nt: TGTGCCAGCAGTGTGGGGGGGTTCACAGATACGCAGTATTTT; CDR3aa: CASSVGGFTDTQYF
abundance: .; d_gene: .; j_gene: TRBJ2-7; len: 13; v_gene: TRBV7-2; CDR3nt: TGTGCCAGCAGCCGGGGAAACAGGGTAACCCAGTACTTC; CDR3aa: CASSRGNRVTQYF
abundance: .; d_gene: TRBD1; j_gene: TRBJ2-7; len: 14; v_gene: TRBV5-1; CDR3nt: TGCGCCAGCAGGACAGGGGTTCAGGCCTACGAGCAGTACTTC; CDR3aa: CASRTGVQAYEQYF
abundance: few; d_gene: TRBD1; j_gene: TRBJ1-2; len: 15; v_gene: TRBV2; CDR3nt: TGTGCCAGCCTCCAGGAGGGGCAGGGGGCCTATGGCTACACCTTC; CDR3aa: CASLQEGQGAYGYTF
abundance: .; d_gene: .; j_gene: TRBJ2-1; len: 14; v_gene: TRBV5-1; CDR3nt: TGCGCCAGCAGCTTGGCCAGGGCGGACAATGAGCAGTTCTTC; CDR3aa: CASSLARADNEQFF
abundance: .; d_gene: .; j_gene: TRBJ1-1; len: 15; v_gene: TRBV15; CDR3nt: TGTGCCACCAGCAGAGATAGCAGGGTCGGGACTGAAGCTTTCTTT; CDR3aa: CATSRDSRVGTEAFF
abundance: .; d_gene: .; j_gene: TRBJ2-5; len: 15; v_gene: TRBV9; CDR3nt: TGTGCCAGCAGCGTAGCAGCGCATGTAACAGAGACCCAGTACTTC; CDR3aa: CASSVAAHVTETQYF
abundance: .; d_gene: .; j_gene: TRBJ1-1; len: 13; v_gene: TRBV25-1; CDR3nt: TGTGCCAGCAGTGAGTCCCCCTCCACTGAAGCTTTCTTT; CDR3aa: CASSESPSTEAFF
abundance: .; d_gene: .; j_gene: TRBJ1-1; len: 15; v_gene: TRBV18; CDR3nt: TGTGCCAGCTCACCCCTGGACTTAGGAGGCACTGAAGCTTTCTTT; CDR3aa: CASSPLDLGGTEAFF
abundance: .; d_gene: .; j_gene: TRBJ1-1; len: 13; v_gene: TRBV11-2; CDR3nt: TGTGCCAGCAGCTTAGATCGTGTCGGTGAAGCTTTCTTT; CDR3aa: CASSLDRVGEAFF
abundance: .; d_gene: TRBD1; j_gene: TRBJ2-2; len: 16; v_gene: TRBV19; CDR3nt: TGTGCCAGTATGGACCCGGGACAGGGAATGGTCGGGGAGCTGTTTTTT; CDR3aa: CASMDPGQGMVGELFF
abundance: few; d_gene: .; j_gene: TRBJ1-6; len: 13; v_gene: TRBV15; CDR3nt: TGTGCCACCAGCAGAGTCCGGGGTTCACCCCTCCACTTT; CDR3aa: CATSRVRGSPLHF
abundance: .; d_gene: TRBD1; j_gene: TRBJ1-2; len: 14; v_gene: TRBV2; CDR3nt: TGTGCCAGCAGTGAAGTTAGAACAGGGGGCGGCTACACCTTC; CDR3aa: CASSEVRTGGGYTF
abundance: .; d_gene: .; j_gene: TRBJ1-2; len: 15; v_gene: TRBV6-5; CDR3nt: TGTGCCAGCAGTTACTCGCAGGGCTCCTTGAAGGGCTACACCTTC; CDR3aa: CASSYSQGSLKGYTF
abundance: .; d_gene: TRBD1; j_gene: TRBJ2-7; len: 14; v_gene: TRBV6-5; CDR3nt: TGTGCCAGCAGTCGACAGGGGGGCTCCTACGAGCAGTACTTC; CDR3aa: CASSRQGGSYEQYF
abundance: .; d_gene: TRBD1; j_gene: TRBJ2-7; len: 15; v_gene: TRBV27; CDR3nt: TGTGCCAGCAGTCCGGGACAGGGAGAGAGGAACGAGCAGTACTTC; CDR3aa: CASSPGQGERNEQYF
abundance: few; d_gene: .; j_gene: TRBJ2-5; len: 12; v_gene: TRBV7-6; CDR3nt: TGTGCCAGCAGCTACGCGAAAGAGACCCAGTACTTC; CDR3aa: CASSYAKETQYF
abundance: once; d_gene: .; j_gene: TRBJ2-7; len: 14; v_gene: TRBV7-8; CDR3nt: TGTGCCAGCAGCCTCTATATGAGCTCCTACGAGCAGTACTTC; CDR3aa: CASSLYMSSYEQYF
abundance: .; d_gene: TRBD2; j_gene: TRBJ2-4; len: 18; v_gene: TRBV14; CDR3nt: TGTGCCAGCAGCCCTAGCTTTTTAGCGGGGTTAGCCAAAAACATTCAGTACTTC; CDR3aa: CASSPSFLAGLAKNIQYF
abundance: .; d_gene: .; j_gene: TRBJ2-1; len: 15; v_gene: TRBV29-1; CDR3nt: TGCAGCGCCCAACCCAGAAATGCTCACAGGAATGAGCAGTTCTTC; CDR3aa: CSAQPRNAHRNEQFF
abundance: .; d_gene: TRBD2; j_gene: TRBJ2-5; len: 15; v_gene: TRBV6-1; CDR3nt: TGTGCCAGCACCCAGCGGGGGGGGCCCAGGGAGACCCAGTACTTC; CDR3aa: CASTQRGGPRETQYF
abundance: .; d_gene: TRBD2; j_gene: TRBJ2-1; len: 18; v_gene: TRBV4-3; CDR3nt: TGCGCCAGCAGCCAAGAATTAGGCAGGGAGGGGCACTACAATGAGCAGTTCTTC; CDR3aa: CASSQELGREGHYNEQFF
abundance: .; d_gene: .; j_gene: TRBJ1-2; len: 15; v_gene: TRBV5-1; CDR3nt: TGCGCCAGCAGCTTGGGACAGGAGCCTCTCTATGGCTACACCTTC; CDR3aa: CASSLGQEPLYGYTF
abundance: .; d_gene: .; j_gene: TRBJ1-1; len: 15; v_gene: TRBV2; CDR3nt: TGTGCCAGCAGTGAGGAAGCGGTTGTCAGCGCTGAAGCTTTCTTT; CDR3aa: CASSEEAVVSAEAFF
abundance: .; d_gene: TRBD1; j_gene: TRBJ1-1; len: 17; v_gene: TRBV5-6; CDR3nt: TGTGCCAGCAGCGTGGGACAGGGGGCTCGGTGGGGGACTGAAGCTTTCTTT; CDR3aa: CASSVGQGARWGTEAFF
abundance: .; d_gene: TRBD2; j_gene: TRBJ2-3; len: 14; v_gene: TRBV10-3; CDR3nt: TGTGCCATTGGGACTAGCGGGGGCACAGATACGCAGTATTTT; CDR3aa: CAIGTSGGTDTQYF
abundance: .; d_gene: .; j_gene: TRBJ2-5; len: 15; v_gene: TRBV5-1; CDR3nt: TGCGCCAGCAGCGAGGAGAGTAGTTCCTGGGAGACCCAGTACTTC; CDR3aa: CASSEESSSWETQYF
abundance: few; d_gene: .; j_gene: TRBJ1-1; len: 16; v_gene: TRBV27; CDR3nt: TGTGCCAGCTCTCCCGGGGGTCTAGTAAGTAGGACTGAAGCTTTCTTT; CDR3aa: CASSPGGLVSRTEAFF
abundance: .; d_gene: .; j_gene: TRBJ2-1; len: 11; v_gene: TRBV30; CDR3nt: TGTGCCGGGGGGGGCCGCAATGAGCAGTTCTTC; CDR3aa: CAGGGRNEQFF
abundance: .; d_gene: TRBD1; j_gene: TRBJ2-7; len: 15; v_gene: TRBV4-3; CDR3nt: TGCGCCAGCAGCCAAGTCCGGGACAGGGGTTACGAGCAGTACTTC; CDR3aa: CASSQVRDRGYEQYF
abundance: .; d_gene: .; j_gene: TRBJ2-7; len: 13; v_gene: TRBV6-5; CDR3nt: TGTGCCAGCAGCCCCGGGATCTCCTACGAGCAGTACTTC; CDR3aa: CASSPGISYEQYF
abundance: .; d_gene: .; j_gene: TRBJ1-1; len: 13; v_gene: TRBV7-9; CDR3nt: TGTGCCAGCACCCCGGGTCGAAACACTGAAGCTTTCTTT; CDR3aa: CASTPGRNTEAFF
abundance: .; d_gene: .; j_gene: TRBJ2-7; len: 14; v_gene: TRBV6-5; CDR3nt: TGTGCCAGCAGTTCTCGATCAGGGGCCTACGAGCAGTACTTC; CDR3aa: CASSSRSGAYEQYF
abundance: .; d_gene: TRBD1; j_gene: TRBJ1-2; len: 14; v_gene: TRBV5-4; CDR3nt: TGTGCCAGCAGCGACATCGGGACAGCCTATGGCTACACCTTC; CDR3aa: CASSDIGTAYGYTF
abundance: .; d_gene: .; j_gene: TRBJ2-1; len: 17; v_gene: TRBV5-4; CDR3nt: TGTGCCAGCAGCTTGGCAGGTAGCGTTAGCTCCTACAATGAGCAGTTCTTC; CDR3aa: CASSLAGSVSSYNEQFF
abundance: once; d_gene: TRBD1; j_gene: TRBJ1-1; len: 17; v_gene: TRBV7-3; CDR3nt: TGTGCCAGCAGCTTAAGGGCAGGGGGCGAGATCGTCACTGAAGCTTTCTTT; CDR3aa: CASSLRAGGEIVTEAFF
abundance: .; d_gene: TRBD1; j_gene: TRBJ1-6; len: 14; v_gene: TRBV5-1; CDR3nt: TGCGCCAGCTCGAGGGACAGGGAGAATTCACCCCTCCACTTT; CDR3aa: CASSRDRENSPLHF
abundance: .; d_gene: TRBD1; j_gene: TRBJ2-2; len: 16; v_gene: TRBV5-6; CDR3nt: TGTGCCAGCAGCTCCTCCGGGACAGGGGGAACCGGGGAGCTGTTTTTT; CDR3aa: CASSSSGTGGTGELFF
abundance: .; d_gene: TRBD1; j_gene: TRBJ1-2; len: 14; v_gene: TRBV5-1; CDR3nt: TGCGCCAGCAGCTCGGGGACAGGGTCTTGGGGCTACACCTTC; CDR3aa: CASSSGTGSWGYTF
abundance: .; d_gene: TRBD2; j_gene: TRBJ2-3; len: 16; v_gene: TRBV19; CDR3nt: TGTGCCAGTAGTATAGAAGTAGCGGGGGGCACAGATACGCAGTATTTT; CDR3aa: CASSIEVAGGTDTQYF
abundance: .; d_gene: TRBD1; j_gene: TRBJ1-6; len: 14; v_gene: TRBV6-6; CDR3nt: TGTGCCAGCAGTAACCGGGACAGGGCCTGGTCCCTCCACTTT; CDR3aa: CASSNRDRAWSLHF
abundance: few; d_gene: TRBD2; j_gene: TRBJ2-3; len: 16; v_gene: TRBV30; CDR3nt: TGTGCCTGGAGTGTAGGGCTAGCGGGGGGCGCAGATACGCAGTATTTT; CDR3aa: CAWSVGLAGGADTQYF
abundance: .; d_gene: TRBD1; j_gene: TRBJ2-3; len: 16; v_gene: TRBV4-1; CDR3nt: TGCGCCAGCAGCCGGAGAGGACAGGGGGAGGCAGATACGCAGTATTTT; CDR3aa: CASSRRGQGEADTQYF
abundance: once; d_gene: .; j_gene: TRBJ1-1; len: 14; v_gene: TRBV5-1; CDR3nt: TGCGCCAGCAGCTCGATGACGACAAGCACTGAAGCTTTCTTT; CDR3aa: CASSSMTTSTEAFF
abundance: .; d_gene: TRBD1; j_gene: TRBJ1-1; len: 17; v_gene: TRBV18; CDR3nt: TGTGCCAGCTCACCACAGGGACAGCCCCCGGCGAGGACTGAAGCTTTCTTT; CDR3aa: CASSPQGQPPARTEAFF
abundance: .; d_gene: .; j_gene: TRBJ2-5; len: 17; v_gene: TRBV27; CDR3nt: TGTGCCAGCAGTTTCGATCGGAGGGGGGGGGCGTTGGAGACCCAGTACTTC; CDR3aa: CASSFDRRGGALETQYF
abundance: .; d_gene: .; j_gene: TRBJ1-3; len: 14; v_gene: TRBV6-6; CDR3nt: TGTGCCAGCAGTCTGGGGGCGTCTGGAAACACCATATATTTT; CDR3aa: CASSLGASGNTIYF
abundance: few; d_gene: TRBD1; j_gene: TRBJ1-6; len: 13; v_gene: TRBV11-2; CDR3nt: TGTGCCAGCAGCGGACAGGGGATGCCACCCCTCCACTTT; CDR3aa: CASSGQGMPPLHF
abundance: .; d_gene: TRBD2; j_gene: TRBJ2-5; len: 17; v_gene: TRBV5-4; CDR3nt: TGTGCCAGCAGCCTTAAACTAGCGGGGGGGCCGGGAGAGACCCAGTACTTC; CDR3aa: CASSLKLAGGPGETQYF
abundance: .; d_gene: .; j_gene: TRBJ1-5; len: 13; v_gene: TRBV30; CDR3nt: TGTGCCTGGGGTCCAGGGCCCTATCAGCCCCAGCATTTT; CDR3aa: CAWGPGPYQPQHF
abundance: .; d_gene: TRBD1; j_gene: TRBJ1-1; len: 14; v_gene: TRBV10-1; CDR3nt: TGCGCCAGCGCCCGGGACAGGCAGTACACTGAAGCTTTCTTT; CDR3aa: CASARDRQYTEAFF
abundance: .; d_gene: .; j_gene: TRBJ1-1; len: 12; v_gene: TRBV18; CDR3nt: TGTGCCAGCTCACCAATTACAGGTGAAGCTTTCTTT; CDR3aa: CASSPITGEAFF
abundance: .; d_gene: .; j_gene: TRBJ1-2; len: 12; v_gene: TRBV6-4; CDR3nt: TGTGCCAGCAGGATACGGAACTATGGCTACACCTTC; CDR3aa: CASRIRNYGYTF
abundance: few; d_gene: TRBD1; j_gene: TRBJ1-1; len: 12; v_gene: TRBV7-8; CDR3nt: TGTGCCAGCAGCCCAAGACAGGGGGGAGCTTTCTTT; CDR3aa: CASSPRQGGAFF
abundance: .; d_gene: TRBD1; j_gene: TRBJ2-7; len: 14; v_gene: TRBV5-1; CDR3nt: TGCGCCAGCAGCCCCGGACAGGGAGCCTACGAGCAGTACTTC; CDR3aa: CASSPGQGAYEQYF